Each of the 31 T cell receptor beta chains below was sequenced from the same sample in a study of shared clonotypes between healthy human individuals. Using immunoSEQ multiplex PCR, the repertoire was profiled, and TCRdb retains in-frame clones only, with some absent. The table shows 2 million or so clones, with roughly 95% occurring only once. The sample comprised naive CD4+ T cells sorted from blood. Subset here: CD45RA+ positively selected. The receptors stem from a man between 18 and 35 years old in good health.

The chain recombines TRBV7-3 with TRBJ2-2, with TRBD2 matching over 10 bases. Trimming removed 2 bases from V and 5 bases from J; junction bases left unmatched: 5. In germline, CDR1 is SGHTA, CDR2 FQGTGA. CDR3 length equals 16 residues. CDR3 in DNA: TGTGCCAGCAGCTTAGGAAGACTAGCGGGTACCGGGGAGCTGTTTTTT. Protein: CASSLGRLAGTGELFF.

The chain recombines TRBV15 with TRBJ1-6; 7 bases fit TRBD1. CDR3 length equals 18 residues. J lost 5 bases, V lost 2 bases, and 12 bases had no gene match. Germline V gene sequence: CDR1 LNHNV, CDR2 YYDKDF (reference sequence). CDR3 bases: TGTGCCACCAGCAGATCAGCTCACCGGGACAGCGATAATTCACCCCTCCACTTT. Translating it yields CATSRSAHRDSDNSPLHF. Variable domain in full (rest from reference TRBV15 and TRBJ1-6): DAMVIQNPRYQVTQFGKPVTLSCSQTLNHNVMYWYQQKSSQAPKLLFHYYDKDFNNEADTPDNFQSRRPNTSFCFLDIRSPGLGDTAMYLCATSRSAHRDSDNSPLHFGNGTRLTVT.

The rearrangement joins TRBV30 to TRBJ2-2; no definite D call. CDR3 length equals 17 residues. V dropped 0 bases and J dropped 5 bases, with 19 bases sitting between them. Germline loops: CDR1 GTSNPN, CDR2 SVGIG (reference sequence). CDR3: CAWSVIGTAYLTGELFF. DNA for the CDR3: TGTGCCTGGAGTGTAATTGGTACAGCCTATCTAACCGGGGAGCTGTTTTTT.

The CDR3, as DNA: TGTGCCAGCAGCTTAGCGCTGGCCAGGGAAGAGACCCAGTACTTC. Its protein product is CASSLALAREETQYF. The rearrangement joins TRBV7-9 to TRBJ2-5; perhaps TRBD1 as D (5 bases). Trimming pared 0 bases from V and 3 bases from J, leaving 11 bases between. The CDR3 has 15 amino acids. The V gene's germline CDR1 is SEHNR and CDR2 FQNEAQ (reference sequence).

This rearrangement joins TRBV30 to TRBJ2-2, with 13 bases lining up with TRBD2. This CDR3 is 18 amino acids long. Trimming removed 0 bases from V and 3 bases from J; junction bases left unmatched: 7. Germline V gene data show CDR1 as GTSNPN and CDR2 as SVGIG (reference sequence). The CDR3 here is CAWSVVRTSGGYTGELFF. In DNA form, the CDR3 reads TGTGCCTGGAGTGTTGTCCGGACTAGCGGGGGATACACCGGGGAGCTGTTTTTT.

This clone has more than one count but fewer than ten. This rearrangement joins TRBV20-1 to TRBJ2-5; no clear D gene. The end of the DNA fits TRBJ2-7 better, so the J call may be wrong. The CDR3 loop spans 11 amino acids. Germline assignment: CDR1 DFQATT and CDR2 SNEGSKA (reference sequence). This CDR3 reads CSAILTYEQYF. The CDR3 region has the DNA TGCAGTGCTATTTTGACCTACGAGCAGTACTTC.

The chain joins TRBV4-2 to TRBJ2-1; D is uncertain. V was shortened by 1 base and J by 2 bases, with 6 bases between the two germline ends. The CDR3 is made up of 14 amino acids. CDR1 LGHNA and CDR2 YNFKEQ come from the germline V gene. The CDR3 here is CASSQGIAYNEQFF. CDR3 coding DNA: TGTGCCAGCAGCCAAGGGATTGCCTACAATGAGCAGTTCTTC.

The chain recombines TRBV6-5 with TRBJ2-1; 7 positions match TRBD1. CDR1 and CDR2 (germline): MNHEY, SVGAGI. The CDR3 covers 11 residues. V lost 6 bases and J lost 14; bases outside the gene matches: 7. The CDR3 region has the DNA TGTGCCAGCAGATCCGGGACAGTGGAGTTCTTC. Its translation: CASRSGTVEFF.

The rearrangement joins TRBV5-1 to TRBJ2-3; tentatively, D is TRBD2 (6 bases). The CDR3 has 15 residues. Trimming left V 0 bases short and J 1 base short, with 9 bases between. Germline V lookup: CDR1 SGHRS, CDR2 YFSETQ. DNA for the CDR3: TGCGCCAGCAGCTTGGGGATAGCGGGCACAGATACGCAGTATTTT. Its translation is CASSLGIAGTDTQYF.

The chain recombines TRBV6-1 with TRBJ1-4; the D is unclear. The V end was cut by 7 bases, the J end by 0 bases, with 12 bases between. CDR3 length: 15 amino acids. CDR1 and CDR2 from the germline V gene are MNHNS and SASEGT. The CDR3 here is CASTLFSATNEKLFF. The CDR3 nucleotides read TGTGCCAGCACCTTATTCAGTGCAACTAATGAAAAACTGTTTTTT.

V gene TRBV4-1 combines with J gene TRBJ2-1; D might be TRBD2 (6 bases). The CDR3 has 17 amino acids. V dropped 5 bases and J dropped 4 bases, with 21 bases sitting between them. Germline loops: CDR1 MGHRA, CDR2 YSYEKL. The CDR3 region is CASSSRLGDWAYNEQFF. CDR3 in DNA: TGCGCCAGCAGCTCGAGACTGGGGGACTGGGCTTACAATGAGCAGTTCTTC.

CDR3 sequence reads: CAIRAGHTYEQYF. CDR3 nucleotides: TGTGCCATCAGGGCGGGACATACCTACGAGCAGTACTTC. The chain is built from TRBV10-3 and TRBJ2-7; D is tentatively TRBD1 or TRBD2 (6 bases each). V lost 6 bases to trimming and J lost 2 bases, with 11 bases between them. The CDR3 is 13 amino acids. Germline assignment: CDR1 ENHRY and CDR2 SYGVKD.

This rearrangement joins TRBV13 to TRBJ1-3; D is undetermined. The CDR3 consists of 17 residues. V gave up 0 bases and J gave up 0 bases, with 12 bases separating them. CDR1 PRHDT and CDR2 FYEKMQ come from the germline V gene (reference sequence). CDR3 sequence: CASSLGGRRVSGNTIYF. The CDR3 DNA sequence: TGTGCCAGCAGCTTAGGGGGCAGGCGAGTCTCTGGAAACACCATATATTTT.

Comments on this clone: Other DNA sequences from this sample encode an identical CDR3 as well. This chain uses TRBV6-1 with TRBJ1-5; no clear D gene. The V and J ends lost 3 bases and 6 bases respectively, with 9 bases between them. Germline CDR1 MNHNS, CDR2 SASEGT. The CDR3 has 13 residues. CDR3 residues: CASSEGARQPQHF. As DNA, the CDR3 is TGTGCCAGCAGTGAGGGTGCTCGTCAGCCCCAGCATTTT.

This clone was recorded once. The CDR3 here is CASSTTRATNEKLFF. Written as DNA, the CDR3 is TGTGCCAGCAGTACTACAAGAGCAACTAATGAAAAACTGTTTTTT. This chain uses TRBV7-9 with TRBJ1-4, with D uncertain. The CDR3 covers 15 residues. The ends were cut back, 6 bases at V and 0 bases at J, with 11 bases in the middle. Germline values: CDR1 SEHNR, CDR2 FQNEAQ (reference sequence).

This clone was picked up a small number of times. V is TRBV4-3 and J is TRBJ2-3; D unclear. Looked up from germline, CDR1 is LGHNA and CDR2 is YSLEER. Trimming left V 1 base short and J 9 bases short, with 11 bases between. This CDR3 is 13 amino acids long. CDR3 DNA sequence: TGCGCCAGCAGCCAAGGATCGGCGGCCACGCAGTATTTT. Protein product: CASSQGSAATQYF.

The rearrangement links TRBV25-1 to TRBJ1-1; 7 positions match TRBD1. V trimming: 6 bases; J trimming: 1 base; junction bases outside the gene matches: 8. The CDR3 totals 15 residues. The V gene's germline CDR1 is MGHDK and CDR2 SYGVNS. The CDR3 sequence: CASSQTGTANTEAFF. The CDR3 region has the DNA TGTGCCAGCAGCCAAACTGGGACAGCGAACACTGAAGCTTTCTTT.

This sequence joins TRBV6-1 and TRBJ2-7; 10 bases match TRBD2. In germline, CDR1 is MNHNS, CDR2 SASEGT. The CDR3 has 13 amino acids. V was clipped by 8 bases and J by 4 bases; unmatched bases: 5. The CDR3 spells CASLAGERYEQYF. The CDR3 nucleotides are TGTGCCAGCCTAGCGGGGGAAAGATACGAGCAGTACTTC.

This clone was detected only once. The J gene is TRBJ2-7, the V gene TRBV9, with TRBD2 matching 8 bases. In germline, CDR1 is SGDLS, CDR2 YYNGEE. The CDR3 totals 12 residues. Trimming at V came to 4 bases and at J to 5 bases, leaving 2 bases not matched to a gene. The CDR3 is CASSRTSNEQYF. The CDR3 region has the DNA TGTGCCAGCAGCCGGACTAGCAACGAGCAGTACTTC. The full variable domain, with the rest looked up from reference TRBV9 and TRBJ2-7, is DSGVTQTPKHLITATGQRVTLRCSPRSGDLSVYWYQQSLDQGLQFLIQYYNGEERAKGNILERFSAQQFPDLHSELNLSSLELGDSALYFCASSRTSNEQYFGPGTRLTVT.

This rearrangement joins TRBV5-6 to TRBJ2-5; 9 bases are a match to TRBD2. After removal of 1 base from V and 4 bases from J, the junction contained 8 bases not matched to a gene. The germline V gene has CDR1 SGHDT and CDR2 YYEEEE. The CDR3 spans 16 residues. The CDR3 DNA sequence: TGTGCCAGCAGCTTGCTTAGCGGGAGCGTAGGAGAGACCCAGTACTTC. Translated, it gives CASSLLSGSVGETQYF.

The rearrangement uses TRBV25-1 and TRBJ2-2; TRBD1 agrees at 10 bases. Germline V gives CDR1 MGHDK, CDR2 SYGVNS. The trim removed 6 bases at V and 3 bases at J, leaving 7 bases unmatched. The CDR3 covers 16 residues. CDR3 DNA: TGTGCCAGCAGGTCGGACAGGGGGGATTACACCGGGGAGCTGTTTTTT. It codes for CASRSDRGDYTGELFF.

The V gene is TRBV11-3, the J gene TRBJ2-1; 12 bases map to TRBD2. Looked up from germline, CDR1 is SGHNT and CDR2 is YENEEA. CDR3 length equals 16 residues. The J segment lost 3 bases and the V segment lost 1 base, leaving 1 base of the junction unmatched. CDR3 loop: CASSLGTSGVYNEQFF. The CDR3 DNA follows: TGTGCCAGCAGCTTAGGGACTAGCGGGGTCTACAATGAGCAGTTCTTC.

This clone was counted a single time. The CDR3 is CASSRGDSPLHF. CDR3 DNA: TGTGCCAGCAGCAGAGGCGATTCACCCCTCCACTTT. This chain links TRBV4-2 with TRBJ1-6, with D hard to call. V lost 5 bases to trimming and J lost 8 bases, with 7 bases between them. The CDR3 loop spans 12 amino acids. Germline CDR1 LGHNA, CDR2 YNFKEQ.

The J gene is TRBJ1-6, the V gene TRBV2; D remains ambiguous. The germline CDR1 and CDR2 sequences are SNHLY and FYNNEI. Between the trimmed V and J ends, which lost 6 bases and 5 bases, there was a span of 8 bases. The CDR3 consists of 13 residues. The CDR3 region has the DNA TGTGCCAGCAGCCCACGGGATAATTCACCCCTCCACTTT. It translates to CASSPRDNSPLHF. The full variable domain, rest sourced from reference TRBV2 and TRBJ1-6, is EPEVTQTPSHQVTQMGQEVILRCVPISNHLYFYWYRQILGQKVEFLVSFYNNEISEKSEIFDDQFSVERPDGSNFTLKIRSTKLEDSAMYFCASSPRDNSPLHFGNGTRLTVT.

The chain couples TRBV19 to TRBJ2-2, with D unclear. CDR1 LNHDA and CDR2 SQIVND come from the germline V gene (reference sequence). This CDR3 spans 13 amino acids. The V gene lost 5 bases and the J gene lost 4 bases, with 8 bases spanning the gap. The CDR3 here is CASSLLSTGELFF. CDR3 DNA: TGTGCCAGTAGTCTACTTTCCACCGGGGAGCTGTTTTTT.

The chain has TRBV12-5 and TRBJ2-3; D is ambiguous. The germline gives CDR1 LGHNT, CDR2 FRNRAP. The CDR3 runs to 13 residues. The ends were cut back, 0 bases at V and 2 bases at J, with 3 bases in the middle. The CDR3 here is CASGLVDTDTQYF. DNA of the CDR3: TGTGCTAGTGGTTTGGTGGACACAGATACGCAGTATTTT.

V gene TRBV11-2 combines with J gene TRBJ2-1, with 11 bases aligning to TRBD2. V lost 0 bases, J lost 8 bases, and 3 bases stayed unmatched. The CDR3 contains 15 residues. From germline, CDR1 is SGHAT and CDR2 FQNNGV. This chain's CDR3 is CASSLELAGVYEQFF. The CDR3, as DNA: TGTGCCAGCAGCTTAGAACTAGCGGGAGTTTATGAGCAGTTCTTC.

This rearrangement joins TRBV7-2 to TRBJ2-3, with 7 nucleotides matching TRBD2. The CDR3 sequence is 16 residues long. V shed 5 bases and J 3 bases; nucleotides not matched to a gene: 11. The germline CDR1 and CDR2 sequences are SGHTA and FQGNSA. CDR3 sequence reads: CASSLLGREGTDTQYF. CDR3 DNA: TGTGCCAGCAGCCTTCTAGGGAGGGAGGGGACAGATACGCAGTATTTT. The variable domain in full, completed from reference TRBV7-2 and TRBJ2-3, reads GAGVSQSPSNKVTEKGKDVELRCDPISGHTALYWYRQSLGQGLEFLIYFQGNSAPDKSGLPSDRFSAERTGGSVSTLTIQRTQQEDSAVYLCASSLLGREGTDTQYFGPGTRLTVL.

This clone was seen only once. The rearrangement joins TRBV11-2 to TRBJ2-7; 7 bases line up with TRBD2. V shed 4 bases and J 5 bases; nucleotides not matched to a gene: 14. The CDR3 is made up of 16 amino acids. Germline loops: CDR1 SGHAT, CDR2 FQNNGV. The CDR3 nucleotides read TGTGCCAGCAGCTCGTTTCTTCTGGCGGGGGTAAACGAGCAGTACTTC. Protein product: CASSSFLLAGVNEQYF.

This chain links TRBV7-8 with TRBJ2-5; TRBD2 aligns across 13 bases. The last part of the DNA fits TRBJ2-7 better; the J call may be wrong. The germline CDR1 and CDR2 sequences are SGHVS and FQNEAQ. The CDR3 consists of 17 residues. This CDR3 reads CASSSGLAGAAGYEQYF. The CDR3 DNA reads as TGTGCCAGCAGCTCCGGACTAGCGGGAGCGGCGGGCTACGAGCAGTACTTC.

This chain joins TRBV18 and TRBJ2-7; tentatively, D is TRBD1 (5 bases). The CDR3 is made up of 14 amino acids. Germline CDR1 is KGHSH and CDR2 is LQKENI. The V end lost 0 bases, the J end lost 2 bases, and 8 bases lay between the germline ends. For the CDR3, the DNA is TGTGCCAGCTCACCACCCAGGGCCCCCTACGAGCAGTACTTC. Protein sequence: CASSPPRAPYEQYF.